This TCR beta chain was captured in a study of T cells after yellow fever vaccination. Study-level background: Fractions containing few cells were prepared with SMART-Seq v4 Ultra Low Input.

TCRdb analysed the 5' RACE reads with MiXCR anew, one entry per CDR3 protein. The table has roughly 85,000 distinct CDR3 sequences, about 14% seen once. V shed 6 bases, J shed 3 bases, and the junction held 6 bases outside the gene matches. CDR3 length: 16 amino acids. CDR1 MNHNS and CDR2 SASEGT come from the germline V gene. Sequenced material: CD8+ T cells not binding an NS4B(214-222) dextramer, sorted from PBMCs, taken 21 days after the first yellow fever vaccination. The J gene is TRBJ2-2, the V gene TRBV6-1; 11 nucleotides match TRBD2. The origin of this receptor is a man between 18 and 29 years old who received the YFV17D yellow fever vaccine. The CDR3 coding sequence is TGTGCCAGCAGCATTAGCGGGGGGGCAGACACCGGGGAGCTGTTTTTT. Its protein product is CASSISGGADTGELFF.